The rows below give T cell receptor beta chains drawn from one sample of a study of T cells expressing NK-cell markers. TCRdb reprocessed the 5' RACE reads and stores each CDR3 protein as one record, lacking DNA. The listing contains hundreds of thousands of distinct CDR3 sequences. The source material was blood T cells: a sorted CD56 or NKG2C T cell subset, CD4+ or CD8+ T cells, or bulk PBMC T cells (not recorded which). These receptor sequences come from a man aged 18-70 years in good health. Each CDR3 is given with its conserved first and last residue.

14	TRBV12-3/TRBV12-4	TRBJ1-4	CASQAGVTNEKLFF
17	TRBV27	TRBJ2-7	CASSSQRLAGEFYEQYF
15	TRBV6-1	TRBJ2-2	CASRTPSAGTGELFF
13	TRBV7-6	TRBJ1-2	CASSRDRGKGYTF
15	TRBV3-1	TRBJ2-3	CASSLKDRVGDTQYF
19	TRBV19	TRBJ2-2	CASTHIRRAEHLNTGELFF
13	TRBV7-9	TRBJ1-1	CASSKKLNTEAFF
13	TRBV20-1	TRBJ2-7	CSASDGSSYEQYF
16	TRBV5-1	TRBJ2-3	CASSGNEFGGTDTQYF
13	TRBV10-3	TRBJ2-5	CAIRVTSMETQYF
18	TRBV20-1	TRBJ2-3	CSATSKRRLGLAADTQYF
16	TRBV5-6	TRBJ2-6	CASSPVGGSGANVLTF